One sample yielded the 21 T cell receptor beta chains listed below, sequenced in a study of beta chain features in type 1 diabetes. Of the isolated RNA, all was reverse transcribed, and so the sequenced material was expressed TCRB transcripts. Method: immunoSEQ multiplex PCR; TCRdb's copy keeps in-frame clones and lacks some. Of some 63,000 clones listed, roughly 60% are singletons. The specimen sequenced was Tregs from blood. The receptor source for this set is a woman between 18 and 29 years old in good health.

The chain employs TRBV2 and TRBJ1-3; 8 bases are shared with TRBD1. Germline V gene lookup returns CDR1 SNHLY and CDR2 FYNNEI. V gave up 6 bases and J gave up 2 bases; unmatched junction bases: 9. This CDR3 spans 16 amino acids. For the CDR3, the DNA is TGTGCCAGCAGCTCCCGGACAGGGCGAGCTGGAAACACCATATATTTT. Translation: CASSSRTGRAGNTIYF. Combining the CDR3 with reference TRBV2 and TRBJ1-3 gives the whole variable domain EPEVTQTPSHQVTQMGQEVILRCVPISNHLYFYWYRQILGQKVEFLVSFYNNEISEKSEIFDDQFSVERPDGSNFTLKIRSTKLEDSAMYFCASSSRTGRAGNTIYFGEGSWLTVV.

This clone was seen a handful of times. The chain uses TRBV13 and TRBJ2-2, with D uncertain. Trimming pared 5 bases from V and 3 bases from J, leaving 19 bases between. Looked up from germline, CDR1 is PRHDT and CDR2 is FYEKMQ (reference sequence). This CDR3 has 17 amino acids. The CDR3 region is CASSHLDSNRDTGELFF. The CDR3 bases are TGTGCCAGCAGCCACCTTGATTCGAACAGAGACACCGGGGAGCTGTTTTTT.

V gene TRBV19 combines with J gene TRBJ2-5, with D hard to call. This CDR3 has 13 amino acids. CDR1 LNHDA and CDR2 SQIVND come from the germline V gene (reference sequence). V was trimmed by 4 bases and J by 7 bases, leaving 13 bases between them. DNA of the CDR3: TGTGCCAGTAGTAGTGGAGCGTTTGGGACCCAGTACTTC. Translation: CASSSGAFGTQYF.

The chain uses TRBV30 and TRBJ1-3, with no clear D. Germline V gene data show CDR1 as GTSNPN and CDR2 as SVGIG (reference sequence). The length of the CDR3 is 13 residues. V was pared by 5 bases and J by 0 bases, with 8 bases between. CDR3 in DNA: TGTGCCTGGTGGCCGAACTCTGGAAACACCATATATTTT. Its protein is CAWWPNSGNTIYF.

J is TRBJ1-1 and V is TRBV23-1; 7 bases map to TRBD1. TRBV23-1 has ORF status, its function being uncertain. This CDR3 region has 16 residues. The junction had 6 bases not matched to a gene; V was cut back by 1 base and J by 1 base. In nucleotides, the CDR3 is TGCGCCAGCAGTCAATATTCCCGGACAGGGAACACTGAAGCTTTCTTT. Amino acid sequence: CASSQYSRTGNTEAFF.

The CDR3 spells CASSLRPSGGADTGELFF. CDR3 sequence (DNA): TGCGCCAGCAGCTTGCGTCCTAGCGGGGGGGCAGACACCGGGGAGCTGTTTTTT. The chain combines TRBV5-1 with TRBJ2-2; 12 bases map to TRBD2. The CDR3 length is 18 residues. Trimming removed 1 base from V and 3 bases from J; junction bases left unmatched: 7. From germline, CDR1 is SGHRS and CDR2 YFSETQ. Together with reference TRBV5-1 and TRBJ2-2, the CDR3 gives the full variable domain: KAGVTQTPRYLIKTRGQQVTLSCSPISGHRSVSWYQQTPGQGLQFLFEYFSETQRNKGNFPGRFSGRQFSNSRSEMNVSTLELGDSALYLCASSLRPSGGADTGELFFGEGSRLTVL.

This clone appeared a single time. Relative to the germline gene, one junction end is altered; a read error may explain this. This chain connects TRBV5-1 to TRBJ2-6; D is perhaps TRBD2 (6 bases). The germline V gene has CDR1 SGHRS and CDR2 YFSETQ. The CDR3 consists of 16 residues. The CDR3 DNA sequence: TGCGCCAGCAGCCGCGGACTATCCCAATGGGCCAACGCCCTGACTTTC. It codes for CASSRGLSQWANALTF.

The J gene is TRBJ2-1, the V gene TRBV11-3; a weak D match, TRBD2 (6 bases). In germline, CDR1 is SGHNT, CDR2 YENEEA. Trimming removed 2 bases at V and 7 bases at J, with 12 bases between. CDR3 length equals 14 residues. CDR3: CASSLTGSTNEQFF. CDR3 DNA sequence: TGTGCCAGCAGCTTAACCGGGAGTACGAATGAGCAGTTCTTC.

The chain couples TRBV4-1 to TRBJ2-5; TRBD1 matches 8 bases. Trimming took 3 bases from V and 5 from J; bases not matched to a gene: 5. The CDR3 runs to 14 residues. Germline values: CDR1 MGHRA, CDR2 YSYEKL. Here the CDR3 DNA reads TGCGCCAGCAGCCAGGACAGGGTCGGGGAGACCCAGTACTTC. It specifies CASSQDRVGETQYF.

The chain links TRBV4-1 to TRBJ2-4, with TRBD2 matching 14 bases. Germline CDR1 reads MGHRA; CDR2 reads YSYEKL. The CDR3 contains 18 residues. With V trimmed by 0 bases and J by 9 bases, 10 bases remained unmatched. DNA of the CDR3: TGCGCCAGCAGCCAAGAGCCGGGACTAGCGGGAGTTGGCGGCATTCAGTACTTC. Amino acid sequence: CASSQEPGLAGVGGIQYF.

The J gene is TRBJ1-2, the V gene TRBV28; TRBD1 matches at 8 bases. Germline CDR1 reads MDHEN; CDR2 reads SYDVKM. The CDR3 sequence is 13 residues long. Losses at the gene ends were 4 bases for V and 3 bases for J; bases not matched to a gene: 1. Here the CDR3 reads CASSWGQDYGYTF. The CDR3 nucleotides are TGTGCCAGCAGTTGGGGACAGGACTATGGCTACACCTTC.

V usage is TRBV4-2 and J usage is TRBJ2-3; no reliable D call. V dropped 1 base and J dropped 7 bases, with 15 bases sitting between them. CDR3 length: 15 amino acids. CDR1 is LGHNA and CDR2 is YNFKEQ in the germline V gene. CDR3: CASSQAVVLPNTQYF. The CDR3 nucleotides read TGTGCCAGCAGCCAAGCGGTGGTACTACCCAATACGCAGTATTTT.

This rearrangement joins TRBV14 to TRBJ2-5; TRBD1 aligns across 8 bases. The CDR3 sequence is 14 residues long. Unmatched junction bases numbered 4, after V lost 4 bases and J lost 3 bases. Germline assignment: CDR1 SGHDN and CDR2 FVKESK. This CDR3 is CASSRPGQEETQYF. DNA of the CDR3: TGTGCCAGCAGCCGGCCGGGACAGGAAGAGACCCAGTACTTC.

This chain connects TRBV6-5 to TRBJ2-6; no reliable D call. Germline V gene sequence: CDR1 MNHEY, CDR2 SVGAGI. CDR3 length equals 16 residues. V lost 0 bases to trimming and J lost 0 bases, with 6 bases between them. The CDR3 loop is CASSYSIVSGANVLTF. CDR3 coding DNA: TGTGCCAGCAGTTACTCTATAGTCTCTGGGGCCAACGTCCTGACTTTC.

The J gene is TRBJ2-3, the V gene TRBV19; D is perhaps TRBD1 (6 bases). Trimming pared 7 bases from V and 0 bases from J, leaving 20 bases between. CDR3 length: 17 amino acids. Germline V gene lookup returns CDR1 LNHDA and CDR2 SQIVND (reference sequence). CDR3 DNA: TGTGCCAGTACCAAGACAGGCCGCCGTGCTAGCACAGATACGCAGTATTTT. Translating gives CASTKTGRRASTDTQYF.

This clone has a handful of counts. This chain connects TRBV7-9 to TRBJ2-7; D is undetermined. The V gene's germline CDR1 is SEHNR and CDR2 FQNEAQ (reference sequence). V was cut by 0 bases and J by 4 bases, with 10 bases left in between. The CDR3 has 14 amino acids. The CDR3 reads CASSLASRSYEQYF. The CDR3 nucleotides read TGTGCCAGCAGCTTAGCTAGCCGGTCTTACGAGCAGTACTTC.

This clone was seen only once. CDR3: CASSPHSGGVKWYEQFF. Here the CDR3 DNA reads TGTGCCAGCAGCCCTCACTCCGGAGGGGTAAAATGGTATGAGCAGTTCTTC. V usage is TRBV7-2 and J usage is TRBJ2-1, with D possibly matching TRBD2 (6 bases). The CDR3 is made up of 17 amino acids. Deletions cut 5 bases from V and 8 bases from J, with 25 bases between. Germline V CDR1 and CDR2: SGHTA, FQGNSA.

The rearrangement uses TRBV10-1 and TRBJ2-1; a weak D match, TRBD2 (5 bases). V was pared by 4 bases and J by 12 bases, with 13 bases between. Germline V lookup: CDR1 WNHNN, CDR2 SYGVQD (reference sequence). The CDR3 runs 12 residues. The CDR3 DNA reads as TGCGCCAGCAGTGTGATGGGGAGTGGGCAGTTCTTC. Amino acid sequence: CASSVMGSGQFF.

This clone has a handful of counts. The rearrangement joins TRBV4-3 to TRBJ2-1, with TRBD2 identical over 10 bases. The CDR3 extends over 18 amino acids. V shed 0 bases and J 7 bases; nucleotides not matched to a gene: 12. Looked up from germline, CDR1 is LGHNA and CDR2 is YSLEER. The CDR3 is CASSQDGLAGALPNEQFF. CDR3 bases: TGCGCCAGCAGCCAAGATGGGCTAGCGGGGGCCCTTCCGAATGAGCAGTTCTTC.

V and J are TRBV30 and TRBJ2-3; D not resolved. The CDR3 covers 11 residues. Trimming took 4 bases from V and 5 from J, leaving 7 bases between them. Germline values: CDR1 GTSNPN, CDR2 SVGIG (reference sequence). The chain's CDR3 is CAWKSVDTQYF. The CDR3 DNA is TGTGCCTGGAAATCTGTAGATACGCAGTATTTT.

The rearrangement uses TRBV13 and TRBJ2-3; 8 bases agree with TRBD1. Germline V gives CDR1 PRHDT, CDR2 FYEKMQ (reference sequence). The CDR3 runs to 17 residues. J gave up 7 bases and V 3 bases, and 15 bases lay outside the gene matches. The CDR3 is CASSLSGGSFWGNTQYF. CDR3 bases: TGTGCCAGCAGCTTGTCAGGGGGCTCCTTTTGGGGTAATACGCAGTATTTT. Drawing the rest from reference TRBV13 and TRBJ2-3, the complete variable domain is AAGVIQSPRHLIKEKRETATLKCYPIPRHDTVYWYQQGPGQDPQFLISFYEKMQSDKGSIPDRFSAQQFSDYHSELNMSSLELGDSALYFCASSLSGGSFWGNTQYFGPGTRLTVL.